Only one count was recorded for the clone carrying this T cell receptor beta chain. Germline V lookup: CDR1 SEHNR, CDR2 FQNEAQ (reference sequence). The CDR3 runs to 12 residues. Trimming stripped 0 bases from V and 3 bases from J, with 0 bases between. This entry is derived from a study of chemoradiotherapy in HPV16-positive cancers. The data were produced by immunoSEQ multiplex PCR, yet TCRdb's version contains in-frame clones alone and is incomplete. The sample lists about 35,000 clones; around 92% were seen once. This TCR was sampled from a human donor with HPV-associated anogenital cancer. This specimen consisted of blood, obtained from a patient who underwent chemoradiotherapy. This chain connects TRBV7-9 to TRBJ1-3; D is undetermined. The DNA for the CDR3 is TGTGCCAGCAGCTTAGCTGGAAACACCATATATTTT. Its translation is CASSLAGNTIYF.